One sample yielded the 14 T cell receptor beta chains listed below, sequenced in a study of T cells in Graves' hyperthyroidism and ophthalmopathy. There were TCR beta CDR3 regions amplified from RNA transcripts. The HTBI primer set was used in a first-round RT-PCR of the TCR CDR3. TCRdb reprocessed the multiplex PCR reads via MiXCR and lists one record per CDR3 protein. The profile covers 640,000 or so distinct CDR3 sequences, with approximately 15% appearing a single time and roughly 7% taken by the ten largest. Input material: blood. Receptors were obtained from a woman aged 18-29 years with Graves' ophthalmopathy.

This clonotype showed up many times. The CDR3 is CASSLAGTSDIDTQYF. The CDR3, as DNA: TGTGCCAGCAGCTTAGCGGGGACTAGTGATATAGATACGCAGTATTTT. The chain links TRBV7-8 to TRBJ2-3; 8 bases are a match to TRBD2. There are 16 residues in the CDR3. Trimming took 0 bases from V and 5 from J; bases not matched to a gene: 7. CDR1 is SGHVS, CDR2 FQNEAQ, per germline.

Turning to this clonotype: This may be a read error: a much more frequent sequence differs by one nucleotide. The chain carries TRBV11-2 and TRBJ2-1; no reliable D call. The CDR3 has 13 residues. CDR1 SGHAT and CDR2 FQNNGV come from the germline V gene. CDR3 DNA sequence: TGTGCCGGCAGCTTAGGGCAATCTGGTGAGCAGTTCTTC. Its translation is CAGSLGQSGEQFF.

The V and J genes are TRBV28 and TRBJ1-3; D might be TRBD1 (6 bases). The germline V gene encodes CDR1 MDHEN and CDR2 SYDVKM. The CDR3 is 17 residues long. Trimming took 5 bases from V and 2 from J, leaving 19 bases between them. The CDR3 sequence: CASSLGGSGPPGNTIYF. Written as DNA, the CDR3 is TGTGCCAGCAGTCTAGGGGGGTCCGGCCCCCCTGGAAACACCATATATTTT. Variable domain in full (rest from reference TRBV28 and TRBJ1-3): DVKVTQSSRYLVKRTGEKVFLECVQDMDHENMFWYRQDPGLGLRLIYFSYDVKMKEKGDIPEGYSVSREKKERFSLILESASTNQTSMYLCASSLGGSGPPGNTIYFGEGSWLTVV.

This clonotype was observed many times. The chain combines TRBV28 with TRBJ2-5, with D unclear. V gave up 4 bases and J gave up 5 bases, with 14 bases separating them. In germline, CDR1 is MDHEN, CDR2 SYDVKM. CDR3 length: 14 amino acids. CDR3 bases: TGTGCCAGCAGTTCCCCCGGCCTGGGGGAGACCCAGTACTTC. Translating it yields CASSSPGLGETQYF.

This rearrangement joins TRBV7-2 to TRBJ2-1; TRBD2 matches 8 bases. The V gene's germline CDR1 is SGHTA and CDR2 FQGNSA. CDR3 length: 14 amino acids. J was trimmed by 7 bases and V by 0 bases; bases with no gene match: 2. In DNA, the CDR3 is TGTGCCAGCAGCTTAGCCCGGGGGGGGAATGAGCAGTTCTTC. Residues: CASSLARGGNEQFF.

This clonotype was observed a few times. This chain joins TRBV5-1 and TRBJ2-5; 10 bases match TRBD2. V lost 5 bases to trimming and J lost 0 bases; unmatched junction nucleotides: 4. The CDR3 totals 15 residues. CDR1 and CDR2 from the germline V gene are SGHRS and YFSETQ. The CDR3 bases are TGCGCCAGCAGACTAGCGGGAACCAACCAAGAGACCCAGTACTTC. Its protein product is CASRLAGTNQETQYF.

Ten or more counts support this clonotype. One end of the junction fails to match germline, which may point to a read error. This chain uses TRBV2 with TRBJ1-1; tentatively, D is TRBD1 (5 bases). CDR1 is SNHLY, CDR2 FYNNEI, per germline. This CDR3 region has 13 residues. DNA of the CDR3: TGTGCCAGCAGTAAAGCGGGACGATTGGGCGCTTTCTTT. The encoded protein is CASSKAGRLGAFF.

This clonotype was seen at least ten times. This chain links TRBV3-1 with TRBJ1-2, with D possibly matching TRBD1 (6 bases). This CDR3 is built from 15 residues. The germline V and J ends were trimmed by 4 bases and 6 bases, with 18 bases remaining between them. From germline, CDR1 is LGHDT and CDR2 YNNKEL (reference sequence). The CDR3 DNA is TGTGCCAGCAGCCGACTTCGCGGGGGCGGGGATGGCTACACCTTC. As protein: CASSRLRGGGDGYTF.

CDR3 residues: CASSPSVAKNIQYF. In nucleotides, the CDR3 is TGTGCCAGCTCCCCCAGTGTAGCCAAAAACATTCAGTACTTC. This sequence joins TRBV18 and TRBJ2-4; D is undetermined. The V gene's germline CDR1 is KGHSH and CDR2 LQKENI. This CDR3 region has 14 residues. Trimming left V 6 bases short and J 0 bases short, with 9 bases between.

This clonotype has at least ten counts. The chain joins TRBV12-3 or TRBV12-4 to TRBJ2-1, with 8 positions matching TRBD2. There are 15 residues in the CDR3. The V and J ends lost 5 bases and 4 bases, in that order; junction bases with no gene match: 7. The CDR3 region has the DNA TGTGCCAGCAGTCTGCCGAGCGGGGGATACAATGAGCAGTTCTTC. Translating it yields CASSLPSGGYNEQFF.

This clonotype was found many times. The V call is TRBV27, the J call TRBJ2-5; TRBD2 matches at 9 bases. The CDR3 is made up of 15 amino acids. V gave up 6 bases and J gave up 5 bases; unmatched junction bases: 10. Germline V CDR1 and CDR2: MNHEY, SMNVEV (reference sequence). The CDR3 DNA reads as TGTGCCAGCAGACGGCGGGGGGGCTTCGGGGAGACCCAGTACTTC. It specifies CASRRRGGFGETQYF.

This clonotype has more than one count but fewer than ten. This chain joins TRBV20-1 and TRBJ2-5, with 10 nucleotides matching TRBD2. CDR3 length: 19 residues. V was pared by 0 bases and J by 2 bases, with 15 bases of the junction left unmatched. Germline V gene lookup returns CDR1 DFQATT and CDR2 SNEGSKA (reference sequence). The CDR3 DNA reads TGCAGTGCTAGAGATTGGCTAGCGGGAGAGCCAACCGTTCAAGAGACCCAGTACTTC. This sequence encodes CSARDWLAGEPTVQETQYF.

Ten or more counts support this clonotype. The chain is built from TRBV6-5 and TRBJ2-1; D is ambiguous. The V and J ends lost 0 bases and 5 bases respectively, with 11 bases between them. The CDR3 runs 15 residues. Germline CDR1 is MNHEY and CDR2 is SVGAGI. This CDR3 is CASSYSLAVDNEQFF. DNA for the CDR3: TGTGCCAGCAGTTACTCTTTAGCAGTTGACAATGAGCAGTTCTTC.

The table lists this clonotype with many counts. The gene calls are TRBV20-1 and TRBJ2-5; TRBD2 agrees at 8 bases. Germline values: CDR1 DFQATT, CDR2 SNEGSKA (reference sequence). V lost 8 bases, J lost 4 bases, and 6 bases stayed unmatched. The CDR3 is 12 amino acids. This CDR3 is CSTGSGGETQYF. The CDR3 coding sequence is TGCAGTACCGGGAGCGGGGGAGAGACCCAGTACTTC.